This record covers a single TCR beta chain. Its specificity is not known. The sample belongs to a study of T cells in Graves' hyperthyroidism and ophthalmopathy. Findings and caveats of the study: The majority of expanded thyroid clonotypes above 0.001 also appeared in blood.

Those patients with uncontrolled infection, other autoimmune disease, pregnancy or lactation were excluded. Diagnoses rested on clinical symptoms, serum thyroxine and TRAb, thyroid ultrasound and orbital computed tomography. Any symptoms of ophthalmopathy came after the first hyperthyroidism diagnosis, from which the blood sample dates. Regions amplified from RNA transcripts were the TCR beta CDR3 regions. The HTBI primer set served for first-round RT-PCR of the TCR CDR3. TCRdb fed the multiplex PCR reads into MiXCR, producing one record per CDR3 protein. This sample has approximately 400,000 distinct CDR3 sequences; 15% to 18% occur once, and the top ten carry 25% to 30%. This CDR3 region has 12 residues. V lost 5 bases to trimming and J lost 6 bases; unmatched junction nucleotides: 3. CDR1 is DFQATT and CDR2 is SNEGSKA in the germline V gene (reference sequence).

The sequenced material came from blood. The J gene is TRBJ2-2, the V gene TRBV20-1; 7 bases are shared with TRBD2. This TCR derives from a woman aged 18-29 years with Graves' hyperthyroidism that later progressed to Graves' ophthalmopathy. The CDR3 sequence: CSAPSGPGELFF. CDR3 coding DNA: TGCAGTGCTCCTAGCGGCCCCGGGGAGCTGTTTTTT.